The rows below give T cell receptor beta chains drawn from one sample of a study of regulatory T cells in long-lasting Graves disease. TCRdb analysed the multiplex PCR reads with MiXCR anew, one entry per CDR3 protein. The sample lists 400,000 to 500,000 distinct CDR3 sequences; around a fifth were seen once. The source was peripheral blood mononuclear cells (PBMCs), collected when the disease was refractory, from a patient treated with antithyroid drugs. Source of these receptors: a female donor with Graves disease. Each CDR3 is given without its conserved first and last residue.

V,J,CDR3
TRBV6-2/TRBV6-3,TRBJ1-1,ASSYYRGGRTEAF
TRBV20-1,TRBJ2-7,SARQGAHEQY
TRBV13,TRBJ2-5,ASSLPGRQETQY
TRBV7-2,TRBJ2-3,ASSPLAVADTQY
TRBV19,TRBJ1-1,ASRGASGQPNTEAF
TRBV19,TRBJ1-5,ASSMTGNQPQH
TRBV6-1,TRBJ1-5,ASSLEGRDQPQH
TRBV11-2,TRBJ2-2,ASNLGQGTGELF
TRBV19,TRBJ2-2,ASSISRRGTGELF
TRBV24-1,TRBJ1-1,ATSGTGSTEAF
TRBV7-9,TRBJ2-7,ASSLRQLAGGDEQY
TRBV25-1,TRBJ2-5,ASSEGLAGKETQY
TRBV20-1,TRBJ2-5,SATVGGETQY
TRBV27,TRBJ1-5,ASRAGDQPQH
TRBV7-2,TRBJ2-7,ASSQDVHGTSAFYEQY
TRBV29-1,TRBJ1-1,SVTTSLNTEAF
TRBV7-2,TRBJ2-1,ASSLDASGVYNEQF
TRBV6-1,TRBJ2-7,ASSDQTSGSYEQY
TRBV27,TRBJ2-2,ASSLDRGNTGELF
TRBV30,TRBJ2-5,ASGTSGSSETQY
TRBV10-3,TRBJ1-5,AISESSRGNQPQH
TRBV5-1,TRBJ1-1,ASSPAGGDTEAF
TRBV6-2/TRBV6-3,TRBJ2-2,ASSGTGGSSTGELF
TRBV27,TRBJ2-2,ASSPGGQGVTGELF
TRBV6-1,TRBJ2-1,ASRTGTRSMRQF
TRBV6-2/TRBV6-3,TRBJ2-7,ASSPKTYEQY
TRBV9,TRBJ2-7,ASSQSATRGYEQY
TRBV19,TRBJ2-4,ASSGGRANIQY
TRBV7-8,TRBJ2-5,ASSQTQGSTETQY
TRBV11-2,TRBJ1-5,ASSKSTGKDFSQH
TRBV12-3/TRBV12-4,TRBJ1-2,ASWGGYDGYT
TRBV6-1,TRBJ2-7,ASSGSGGNSYEQY
TRBV20-1,TRBJ2-7,SARGPSGLAGEQY
TRBV28,TRBJ1-1,ASSLSGQGVGTEAF
TRBV28,TRBJ2-7,ASSSPSGISYEQY
TRBV12-5,TRBJ2-7,ASGPGEGRYEQY
TRBV28,TRBJ1-5,ASSCEH
TRBV2,TRBJ2-3,ASSSTGDTQY
TRBV7-9,TRBJ2-5,ASSLTAKTQY
TRBV6-1,TRBJ1-5,ASTLGPPLSTQPQH
TRBV5-1,TRBJ2-7,ASSLSDYEQY
TRBV9,TRBJ1-1,ASSGTRQGLNTEAF
TRBV20-1,TRBJ2-3,SASHWTSGPTTDTQY
TRBV6-1,TRBJ2-3,ASNDRGFTSTDTQY
TRBV7-2,TRBJ2-5,ASRRVVTEETQY
TRBV2,TRBJ1-5,ASSLAAGARHSNQPQH
TRBV27,TRBJ1-5,ASREIGTINQPQH
TRBV28,TRBJ2-2,ASSLFQGAGELF
TRBV27,TRBJ2-7,ATSGGPYEQY
TRBV10-3,TRBJ1-2,AISGSGFNYGYT
TRBV9,TRBJ2-7,ASSGGGTSEAEQY